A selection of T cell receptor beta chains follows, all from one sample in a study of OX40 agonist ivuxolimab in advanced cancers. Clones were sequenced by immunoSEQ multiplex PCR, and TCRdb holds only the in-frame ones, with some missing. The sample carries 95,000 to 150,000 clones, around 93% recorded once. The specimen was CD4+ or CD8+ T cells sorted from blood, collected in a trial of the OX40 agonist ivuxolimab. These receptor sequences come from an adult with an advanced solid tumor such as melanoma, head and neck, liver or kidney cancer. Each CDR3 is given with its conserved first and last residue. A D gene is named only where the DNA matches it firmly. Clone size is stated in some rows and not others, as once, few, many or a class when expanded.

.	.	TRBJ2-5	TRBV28	CASSLGGQETQYF	TGTGCCAGCAGTTTGGGCGGACAAGAGACCCAGTACTTC
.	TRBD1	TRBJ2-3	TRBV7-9	CAARLRQGATDTQYF	TGTGCCGCCCGACTTAGGCAGGGGGCAACAGATACGCAGTATTTT
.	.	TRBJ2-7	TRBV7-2	CASTLSPGPYEQYF	TGTGCCAGCACCCTTTCGCCCGGCCCCTACGAGCAGTACTTC
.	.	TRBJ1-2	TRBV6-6	CASLSAEAQGDYGYTF	TGTGCCAGCCTATCGGCGGAGGCTCAGGGAGACTATGGCTACACCTTC
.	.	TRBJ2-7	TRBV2	CASRLDVPYEQYF	TGTGCCAGCAGATTGGACGTGCCCTACGAGCAGTACTTC
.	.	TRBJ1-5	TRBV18	CASSPPMGPQHF	TGTGCCAGCTCACCACCTATGGGGCCCCAGCATTTT
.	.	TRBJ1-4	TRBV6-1	CASSEQDTTNEKLFF	TGTGCCAGCAGTGAACAGGACACAACTAATGAAAAACTGTTTTTT
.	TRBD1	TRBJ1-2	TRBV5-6	CASSLGRGRGGYGYTF	TGTGCCAGCAGCTTGGGCAGGGGGCGGGGAGGCTATGGCTACACCTTC
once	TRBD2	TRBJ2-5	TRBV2	CASTRTSAKETQYF	TGTGCCAGCACCCGGACTAGCGCTAAAGAGACCCAGTACTTC
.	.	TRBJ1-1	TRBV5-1	CASSLDTGMNTEAFF	TGCGCCAGCAGCTTGGATACAGGGATGAACACTGAAGCTTTCTTT
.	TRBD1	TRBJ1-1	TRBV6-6	CASSYSHRGNTEAFF	TGTGCCAGCAGTTACTCCCACAGGGGGAACACTGAAGCTTTCTTT
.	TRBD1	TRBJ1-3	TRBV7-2	CASSQAGTGVYPGNTIYF	TGTGCCAGCAGCCAAGCGGGGACAGGGGTATATCCTGGAAACACCATATATTTT
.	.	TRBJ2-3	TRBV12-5	CASGLQTFTDTQYF	TGTGCTAGTGGTTTGCAAACATTCACAGATACGCAGTATTTT
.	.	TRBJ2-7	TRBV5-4	CASSLFRQGTYEQYF	TGTGCCAGCAGCCTCTTTAGGCAGGGCACCTACGAGCAGTACTTC
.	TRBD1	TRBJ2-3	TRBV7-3	CASSRDRGDTQYF	TGTGCCAGCAGCCGGGACAGGGGAGATACGCAGTATTTT
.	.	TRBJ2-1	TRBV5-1	CASSRPGGALPTDEQFF	TGCGCCAGCAGCCGACCGGGCGGGGCCCTCCCAACGGATGAGCAGTTCTTC
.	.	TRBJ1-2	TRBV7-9	CASSLSGTYGYTF	TGTGCCAGCAGCTTATCCGGGACCTATGGCTACACCTTC
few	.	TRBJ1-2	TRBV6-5	CASSLQGGYGYTF	TGTGCCAGCAGTCTACAGGGTGGCTATGGCTACACCTTC
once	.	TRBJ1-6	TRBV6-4	CASSDSFGNGSPLHF	TGTGCCAGCAGTGACTCTTTCGGTAATGGGTCACCCCTCCACTTT